This TCR beta chain emerged from a study of T cell repertoires in cytomegalovirus infection. On the study more broadly: Well-studied HLA-B-restricted CMV epitopes were used in the study alongside recently identified HLA-C-restricted ones. Study results and limitations: Ex vivo, HLA-C-restricted CMV-specific TCR beta clonotypes prevailed over the rest of the response.

This clonotype was detected ten times or more. Its antigen is still unknown. V dropped 4 bases and J dropped 6 bases, with 16 bases sitting between them. This CDR3 comprises 15 residues. Germline assignment: CDR1 SGHVS and CDR2 FQNEAQ. TCRdb reprocessed the reads via MiXCR and lists one record per CDR3 protein. Of about 770,000 distinct CDR3 sequences in the sample, almost 30% are singletons; the top ten hold under 15%. This receptor was obtained from a human donor in good health (CMV status not recorded). Some clones in this sample may be carry-over from other donors' samples. Source: cultured CD8+ T cells from PBMCs, taken from culture after CMV antigen stimulation. J is TRBJ1-5 and V is TRBV7-8, with TRBD1 as a possible D gene (5 bases). CDR3 in DNA: TGTGCCAGCAGCTCCGGACACGGAAGAGGTCAGCCCCAGCATTTT. This translates into CASSSGHGRGQPQHF.